This T cell receptor (beta chain) stems from a study of T-cell reconstitution after alpha-beta-depleted transplantation in children. Unique molecular identifiers were used to barcode this TCRbeta library. TCRdb independently ran MiXCR on the PCR reads; one entry per CDR3 protein. The data hold about a million distinct CDR3 sequences, with 25% to 35% observed a single time. The sample holds many counts of this clonotype. The V end lost 6 bases, the J end lost 3 bases, and 21 bases lay between the germline ends. This CDR3 has 16 amino acids. Germline V gene lookup returns CDR1 MNHEY and CDR2 SMNVEV (reference sequence).

The TCR was taken from a boy younger than two who had a stem cell transplant for SCID, so the T cells may come from the graft donor. The chain joins TRBV27 to TRBJ2-7, with D possibly matching TRBD2 (6 bases). The source material was PBMCs, mostly from graft donor cells, sampled 360 days after TCRalphabeta/CD19-depleted stem cell transplant. CDR3: CASSRTPGLPHYEQYF. The CDR3 DNA sequence: TGTGCCAGCAGCCGGACCCCGGGACTTCCCCACTACGAGCAGTACTTC.